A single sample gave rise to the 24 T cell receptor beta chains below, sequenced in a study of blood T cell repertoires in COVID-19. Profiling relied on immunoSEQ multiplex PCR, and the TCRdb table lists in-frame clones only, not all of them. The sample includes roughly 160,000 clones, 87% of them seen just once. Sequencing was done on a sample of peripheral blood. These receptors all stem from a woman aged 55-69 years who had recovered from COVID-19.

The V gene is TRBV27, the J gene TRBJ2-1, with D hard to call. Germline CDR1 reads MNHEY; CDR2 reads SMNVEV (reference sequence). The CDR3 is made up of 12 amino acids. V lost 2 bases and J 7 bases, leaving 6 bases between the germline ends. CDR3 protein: CASSLGRNEQFF. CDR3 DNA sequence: TGTGCCAGCAGTTTAGGCAGGAATGAGCAGTTCTTC.

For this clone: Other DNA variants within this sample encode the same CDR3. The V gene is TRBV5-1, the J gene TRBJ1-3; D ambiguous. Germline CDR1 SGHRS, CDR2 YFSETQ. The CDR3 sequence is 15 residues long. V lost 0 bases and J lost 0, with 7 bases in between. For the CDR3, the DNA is TGCGCCAGCAGCTTGGTTGCGGGCTCTGGAAACACCATATATTTT. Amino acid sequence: CASSLVAGSGNTIYF.

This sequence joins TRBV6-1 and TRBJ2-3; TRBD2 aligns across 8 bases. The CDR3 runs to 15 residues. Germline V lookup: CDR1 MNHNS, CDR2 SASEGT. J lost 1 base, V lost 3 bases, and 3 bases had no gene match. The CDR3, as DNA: TGTGCCAGCAGTGACGGGGGGGCTGGCACAGATACGCAGTATTTT. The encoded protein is CASSDGGAGTDTQYF.

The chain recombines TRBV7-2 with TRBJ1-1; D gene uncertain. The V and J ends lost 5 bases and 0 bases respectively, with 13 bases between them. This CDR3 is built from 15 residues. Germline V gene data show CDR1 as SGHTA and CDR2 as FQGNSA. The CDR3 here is CASSLNSHMNTEAFF. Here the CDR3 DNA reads TGTGCCAGCAGCCTAAACAGCCATATGAACACTGAAGCTTTCTTT.

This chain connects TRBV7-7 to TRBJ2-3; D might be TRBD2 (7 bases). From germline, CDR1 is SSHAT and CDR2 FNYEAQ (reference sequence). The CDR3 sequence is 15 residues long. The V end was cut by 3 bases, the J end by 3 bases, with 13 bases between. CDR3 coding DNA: TGTGCCAGCAGCTTGACGGGGGGCATGACAGATACGCAGTATTTT. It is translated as CASSLTGGMTDTQYF.

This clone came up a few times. The CDR3 protein is CASSLDRTSAETQYF. The CDR3, as DNA: TGCGCCAGCAGCTTGGATAGGACTAGCGCAGAGACCCAGTACTTC. The V gene is TRBV5-1, the J gene TRBJ2-5; 9 bases line up with TRBD2. Looked up from germline, CDR1 is SGHRS and CDR2 is YFSETQ. The CDR3 loop spans 15 amino acids. With 0 bases clipped from V and 4 bases from J, the junction kept 4 bases outside the gene matches. The full variable domain, completed using reference TRBV5-1 and TRBJ2-5, is KAGVTQTPRYLIKTRGQQVTLSCSPISGHRSVSWYQQTPGQGLQFLFEYFSETQRNKGNFPGRFSGRQFSNSRSEMNVSTLELGDSALYLCASSLDRTSAETQYFGPGTRLLVL.

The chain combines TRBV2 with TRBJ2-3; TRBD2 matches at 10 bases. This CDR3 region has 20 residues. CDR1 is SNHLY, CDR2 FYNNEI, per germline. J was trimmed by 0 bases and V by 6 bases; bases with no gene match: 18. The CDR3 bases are TGTGCCAGCAGCGCCCGAATTGGAGCGGGGGGGCCGAGGAGCACAGATACGCAGTATTTT. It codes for CASSARIGAGGPRSTDTQYF.

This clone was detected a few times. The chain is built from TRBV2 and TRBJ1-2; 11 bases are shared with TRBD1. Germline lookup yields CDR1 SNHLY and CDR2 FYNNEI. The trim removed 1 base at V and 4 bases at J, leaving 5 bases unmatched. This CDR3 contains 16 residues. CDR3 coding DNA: TGTGCCAGCAGTGAAGTGACCGGGACAGGGGGCTATGGCTACACCTTC. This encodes CASSEVTGTGGYGYTF.

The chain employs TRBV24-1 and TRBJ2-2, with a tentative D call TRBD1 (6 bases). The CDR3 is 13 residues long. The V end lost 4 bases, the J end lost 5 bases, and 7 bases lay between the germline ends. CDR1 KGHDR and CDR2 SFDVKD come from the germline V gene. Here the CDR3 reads CATSDTGTGELFF. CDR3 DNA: TGTGCCACCAGTGACACAGGGACCGGGGAGCTGTTTTTT.

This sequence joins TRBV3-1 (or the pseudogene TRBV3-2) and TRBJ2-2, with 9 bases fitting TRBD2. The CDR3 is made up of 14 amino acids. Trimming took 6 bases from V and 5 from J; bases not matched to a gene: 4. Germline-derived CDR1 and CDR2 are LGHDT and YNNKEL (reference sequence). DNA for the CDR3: TGTGCCAGCAGGGGAGCGGGGGGAACCGGGGAGCTGTTTTTT. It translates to CASRGAGGTGELFF.

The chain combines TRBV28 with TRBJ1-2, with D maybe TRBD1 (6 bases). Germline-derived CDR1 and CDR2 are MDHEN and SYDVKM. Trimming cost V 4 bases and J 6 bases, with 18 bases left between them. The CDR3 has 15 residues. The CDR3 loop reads CASSSPGGVRDGYTF. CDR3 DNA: TGTGCCAGCAGTTCTCCGGGGGGCGTCCGGGATGGCTACACCTTC.

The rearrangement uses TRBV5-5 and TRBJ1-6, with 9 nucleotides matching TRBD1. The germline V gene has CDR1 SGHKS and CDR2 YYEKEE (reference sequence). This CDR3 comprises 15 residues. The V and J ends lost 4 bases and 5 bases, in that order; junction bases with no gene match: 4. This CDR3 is CASSIQGANNSPLHF. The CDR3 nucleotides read TGTGCCAGCAGCATACAGGGGGCGAATAATTCACCCCTCCACTTT. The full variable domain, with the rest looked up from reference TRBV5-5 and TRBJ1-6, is DAGVTQSPTHLIKTRGQQVTLRCSPISGHKSVSWYQQVLGQGPQFIFQYYEKEERGRGNFPDRFSARQFPNYSSELNVNALLLGDSALYLCASSIQGANNSPLHFGNGTRLTVT.

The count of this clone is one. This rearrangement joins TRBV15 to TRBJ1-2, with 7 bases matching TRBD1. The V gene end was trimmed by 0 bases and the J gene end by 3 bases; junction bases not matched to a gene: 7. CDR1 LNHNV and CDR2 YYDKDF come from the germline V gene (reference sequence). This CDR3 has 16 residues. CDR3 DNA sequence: TGTGCCACCAGCAGAGATGGGACAGCAAACTACTATGGCTACACCTTC. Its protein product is CATSRDGTANYYGYTF.

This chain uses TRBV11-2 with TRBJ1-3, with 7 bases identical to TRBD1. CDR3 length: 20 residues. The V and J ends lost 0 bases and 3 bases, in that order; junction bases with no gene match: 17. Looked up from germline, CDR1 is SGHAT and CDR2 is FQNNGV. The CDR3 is CASSLEGQYLWGYFGNTIYF. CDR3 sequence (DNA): TGTGCCAGCAGCTTAGAGGGACAGTATCTATGGGGATACTTTGGAAACACCATATATTTT.

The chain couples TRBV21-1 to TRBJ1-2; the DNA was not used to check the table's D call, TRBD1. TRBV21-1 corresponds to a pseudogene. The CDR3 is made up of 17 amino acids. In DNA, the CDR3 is TGTGCCAGCAGCAAATTATCCCCGACAGAGGATAACTATGGCTACACCTTC. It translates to CASSKLSPTEDNYGYTF.

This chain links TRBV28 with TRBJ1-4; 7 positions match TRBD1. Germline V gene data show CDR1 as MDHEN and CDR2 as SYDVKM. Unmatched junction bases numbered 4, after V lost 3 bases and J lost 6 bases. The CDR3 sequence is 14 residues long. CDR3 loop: CASSLGQGDEKLFF. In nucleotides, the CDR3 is TGTGCCAGCAGTTTGGGGCAGGGGGATGAAAAACTGTTTTTT. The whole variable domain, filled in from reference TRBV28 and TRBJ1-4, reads DVKVTQSSRYLVKRTGEKVFLECVQDMDHENMFWYRQDPGLGLRLIYFSYDVKMKEKGDIPEGYSVSREKKERFSLILESASTNQTSMYLCASSLGQGDEKLFFGSGTQLSVL.

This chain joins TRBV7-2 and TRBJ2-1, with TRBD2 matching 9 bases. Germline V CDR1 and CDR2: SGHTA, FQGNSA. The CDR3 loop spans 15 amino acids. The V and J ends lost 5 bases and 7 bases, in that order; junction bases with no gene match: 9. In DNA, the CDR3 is TGTGCCAGCAGCCCTCCGGGACTAGCTGTGAATGAGCAGTTCTTC. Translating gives CASSPPGLAVNEQFF.

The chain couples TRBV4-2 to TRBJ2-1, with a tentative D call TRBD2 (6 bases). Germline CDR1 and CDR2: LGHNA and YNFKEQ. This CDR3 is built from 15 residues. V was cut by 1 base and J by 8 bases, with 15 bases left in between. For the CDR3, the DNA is TGTGCCAGCAGCCAAGGTGCTAGCCCGGGGGATGAGCAGTTCTTC. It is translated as CASSQGASPGDEQFF.

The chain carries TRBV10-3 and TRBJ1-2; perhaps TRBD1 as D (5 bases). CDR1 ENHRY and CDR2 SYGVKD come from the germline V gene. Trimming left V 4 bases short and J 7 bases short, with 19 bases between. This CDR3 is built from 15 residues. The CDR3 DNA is TGTGCCATCAGTGGGGAGGCGGGGCGCACGGCTGGCTACACCTTC. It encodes CAISGEAGRTAGYTF.

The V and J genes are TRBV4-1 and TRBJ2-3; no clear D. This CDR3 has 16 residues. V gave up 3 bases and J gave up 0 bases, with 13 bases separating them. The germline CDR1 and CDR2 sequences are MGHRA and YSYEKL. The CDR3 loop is CASSQRGTRSTDTQYF. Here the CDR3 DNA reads TGCGCCAGCAGCCAGAGAGGCACGCGCAGCACAGATACGCAGTATTTT.

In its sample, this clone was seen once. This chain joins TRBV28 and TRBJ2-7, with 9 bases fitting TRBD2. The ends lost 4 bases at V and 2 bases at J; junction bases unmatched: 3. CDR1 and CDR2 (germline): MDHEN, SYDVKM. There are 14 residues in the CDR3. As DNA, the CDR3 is TGTGCCAGCAGTTCGGCGGGGGGGACCTACGAGCAGTACTTC. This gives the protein CASSSAGGTYEQYF.

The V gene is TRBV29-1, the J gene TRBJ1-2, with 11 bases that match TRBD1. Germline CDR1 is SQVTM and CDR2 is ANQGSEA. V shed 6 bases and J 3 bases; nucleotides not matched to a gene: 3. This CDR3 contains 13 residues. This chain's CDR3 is CSVSGQGDYGYTF. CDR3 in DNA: TGCAGCGTCTCGGGACAGGGGGACTATGGCTACACCTTC.

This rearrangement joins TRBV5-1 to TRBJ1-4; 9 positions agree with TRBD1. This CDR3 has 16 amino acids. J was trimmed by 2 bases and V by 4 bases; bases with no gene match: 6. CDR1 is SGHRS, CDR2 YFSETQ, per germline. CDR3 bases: TGCGCCAGCAGCCGACAGGGGGTGAGCACTAATGAAAAACTGTTTTTT. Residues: CASSRQGVSTNEKLFF.

The CDR3 loop is CASRSGDNQNTEAFF. CDR3 DNA: TGTGCCAGCAGAAGCGGGGACAACCAGAACACTGAAGCTTTCTTT. The rearrangement joins TRBV6-5 to TRBJ1-1; a weak D match, TRBD1 (6 bases). The CDR3 is made up of 15 amino acids. V was pared by 6 bases and J by 1 base, with 15 bases between. Germline V lookup: CDR1 MNHEY, CDR2 SVGAGI.